This passage covers 18 T cell receptor beta chains from one sample sequenced in a study of response to subunit inactivated influenza vaccine. TCRdb reprocessed the RT-PCR reads with MiXCR, giving one entry per CDR3 protein. Of about 570,000 distinct CDR3 sequences in the sample, about 11% were seen once. This same sample was also taken into another study, of T cells expressing NK-cell markers. That paper states: What made the TCR beta cDNA was 5'RACE template switching with UMIs.

The starting material was PBMCs from blood, obtained on the day of vaccination. These receptors originate from a man over 45 who received an inactivated influenza vaccine.

This clonotype occurred a few times. The V call is TRBV20-1, the J call TRBJ2-7, with 9 bases that match TRBD2. This CDR3 region has 15 residues. Per germline, CDR1 DFQATT and CDR2 SNEGSKA (reference sequence). Unmatched junction bases numbered 6, after V lost 0 bases and J lost 3 bases. CDR3 sequence reads: CSARESSGRIYEQYF. CDR3 nucleotides: TGCAGTGCTAGAGAATCGAGCGGGAGGATCTACGAGCAGTACTTC.

V usage is TRBV3-1 and J usage is TRBJ2-1; possibly TRBD2 for D (6 bases). Looked up from germline, CDR1 is LGHDT and CDR2 is YNNKEL (reference sequence). CDR3 length: 14 residues. Trimming cost V 1 base and J 9 bases, with 13 bases left between them. The CDR3 protein is CASSQGGGAGEQFF. CDR3 coding DNA: TGTGCCAGCAGCCAAGGTGGGGGAGCGGGTGAGCAGTTCTTC.

This clonotype was observed a handful of times. This sequence joins TRBV7-9 and TRBJ2-5, with 13 bases fitting TRBD2. The ends lost 5 bases at V and 3 bases at J; junction bases unmatched: 3. The CDR3 loop spans 15 amino acids. Germline CDR1 SEHNR, CDR2 FQNEAQ (reference sequence). The CDR3: CASSNGTSGKETQYF. In nucleotides, the CDR3 is TGTGCCAGCAGCAATGGGACTAGCGGGAAAGAGACCCAGTACTTC.

At least ten counts were recorded for this clonotype. CDR3 protein: CASSLLAGMKTQYF. The CDR3 DNA is TGCGCCAGCAGCTTGCTAGCGGGGATGAAGACCCAGTACTTC. The chain links TRBV5-1 to TRBJ2-5, with 9 bases fitting TRBD2. Per germline, CDR1 SGHRS and CDR2 YFSETQ. V gave up 1 base and J gave up 6 bases; unmatched junction bases: 4. This CDR3 comprises 14 residues.

In this sample, this clonotype turned up a few times. The rearrangement joins TRBV7-8 to TRBJ1-2, with D maybe TRBD1 (5 bases). Trimming took 5 bases from V and 1 from J, leaving 11 bases between them. Per germline, CDR1 SGHVS and CDR2 FQNEAQ. This CDR3 is 14 amino acids long. Here the CDR3 DNA reads TGTGCCAGCAGCGATAGACAGATTAACTATGGCTACACCTTC. Its protein product is CASSDRQINYGYTF.

V gene TRBV21-1 combines with J gene TRBJ2-7; the DNA was not compared with TRBD1, the D call given in the table. TRBV21-1 counts as a pseudogene. The CDR3 runs to 14 residues. The CDR3 DNA is TGTGCCAGCCCGCCCGGGGGGATCAACTACGAGCAGTACTTC. Protein sequence: CASPPGGINYEQYF.

The chain recombines TRBV28 with TRBJ2-3; the D gene is possibly TRBD2 (6 bases). CDR1 MDHEN and CDR2 SYDVKM come from the germline V gene. This CDR3 region has 18 residues. The V end was cut by 1 base, the J end by 0 bases, with 17 bases between. The chain's CDR3 is CASSLYSGESTSTDTQYF. CDR3 nucleotide sequence: TGTGCCAGCAGTTTATACTCGGGAGAGAGCACTAGCACAGATACGCAGTATTTT.

V gene TRBV24-1 combines with J gene TRBJ2-2; D is tentatively TRBD1 or TRBD2 (5 bases each). Germline V gives CDR1 KGHDR, CDR2 SFDVKD. The CDR3 runs to 20 residues. Trimming left V 3 bases short and J 4 bases short, with 26 bases between. CDR3: CATSDIKGRSIPKSTGELFF. CDR3 nucleotide sequence: TGTGCCACCAGTGATATTAAGGGACGGTCCATTCCCAAGTCCACCGGGGAGCTGTTTTTT.

The rearrangement uses TRBV9 and TRBJ2-1; TRBD2 agrees at 12 bases. The CDR3 extends over 16 amino acids. Germline V gene lookup returns CDR1 SGDLS and CDR2 YYNGEE. V lost 0 bases and J lost 8; bases outside the gene matches: 6. The CDR3 DNA follows: TGTGCCAGCAGCGTAGGGACTAGCGGGGTAAGGGATGAGCAGTTCTTC. Amino acid sequence: CASSVGTSGVRDEQFF.

The CDR3 protein is CASSYWAGDTGELFF. The CDR3 coding sequence is TGTGCCAGCAGTTATTGGGCAGGCGATACCGGGGAGCTGTTTTTT. J is TRBJ2-2 and V is TRBV6-2 or TRBV6-3; no firm D call. This CDR3 is 15 amino acids long. Germline assignment: CDR1 MNHEY and CDR2 SVGEGT. V dropped 3 bases and J dropped 5 bases, with 13 bases sitting between them.

This clonotype was counted a few times. This chain joins TRBV3-1 and TRBJ1-1; maybe TRBD1 (6 bases). There are 13 residues in the CDR3. CDR1 LGHDT and CDR2 YNNKEL come from the germline V gene (reference sequence). The ends were cut back, 2 bases at V and 4 bases at J, with 8 bases in the middle. The CDR3 DNA is TGTGCCAGCAGCCAACTACAGGGCACTGAAGCTTTCTTT. It is translated as CASSQLQGTEAFF.

J is TRBJ2-5 and V is TRBV20-1; perhaps TRBD2 as D (5 bases). Trimming took 3 bases from V and 5 from J, leaving 13 bases between them. CDR1 and CDR2 (germline): DFQATT, SNEGSKA (reference sequence). The CDR3 sequence is 13 residues long. The CDR3 here is CSASWLARETQYF. Written as DNA, the CDR3 is TGCAGTGCTAGTTGGCTAGCCAGGGAGACCCAGTACTTC.

Of note for this clonotype: A much larger clone sits a single nucleotide away, making a read error possible. The rearrangement joins TRBV5-1 to TRBJ1-1; D might be TRBD1 (6 bases). Germline CDR1 is SGHRS and CDR2 is YFSETQ. This CDR3 has 14 residues. The CDR3 spells CASSQDSVNSEAFF. CDR3 bases: TGCGCCAGCAGTCAGGACAGCGTGAACTCTGAAGCTTTCTTT.

The chain has TRBV6-2 or TRBV6-3 and TRBJ2-7; TRBD2 aligns across 10 bases. The V segment lost 4 bases and the J segment 4 bases; nucleotides outside the gene matches: 7. The germline gives CDR1 MNHEY, CDR2 SVGEGT. There are 15 residues in the CDR3. The CDR3, as DNA: TGTGCCAGCAGTTGGGCCGGGACTAGCGTATACGAGCAGTACTTC. Protein: CASSWAGTSVYEQYF.

This clonotype was detected only a few times. This sequence joins TRBV9 and TRBJ2-3; a possible D gene is TRBD2 (5 bases). There are 15 residues in the CDR3. Germline-derived CDR1 and CDR2 are SGDLS and YYNGEE. Deletions cut 5 bases from V and 4 bases from J, with 17 bases between. The CDR3 loop reads CASSAGNHGPDTQYF. Here the CDR3 DNA reads TGTGCCAGCAGTGCCGGGAATCACGGCCCAGATACGCAGTATTTT.

This rearrangement joins TRBV3-1 to TRBJ2-1; TRBD1 matches at 7 bases. In germline, CDR1 is LGHDT, CDR2 YNNKEL (reference sequence). With V trimmed by 4 bases and J by 5 bases, 11 bases remained unmatched. The CDR3 is 16 residues long. The CDR3 bases are TGTGCCAGCAGCCTCCGAAGGGCAGGGGGAAACAATGAGCAGTTCTTC. Amino acid sequence: CASSLRRAGGNNEQFF.

This clonotype was counted at least ten times. J is TRBJ2-3 and V is TRBV5-1, with 8 bases that match TRBD2. This CDR3 is 17 amino acids long. Trimming cost V 0 bases and J 4 bases; bases outside gene matches: 10. Germline V CDR1 and CDR2: SGHRS, YFSETQ. CDR3 protein: CASSLGSSGSSSDTQYF. In DNA form, the CDR3 reads TGCGCCAGCAGCTTGGGGTCCAGCGGGAGTAGCTCAGATACGCAGTATTTT.

This clonotype was recorded a few times. The CDR3 bases are TGTGCCAGCAGTTATGGGCCCGGTGAGCAGTTCTTC. Its translation is CASSYGPGEQFF. This sequence joins TRBV6-2 or TRBV6-3 and TRBJ2-1; unclear D gene. CDR3 length: 12 residues. CDR1 and CDR2 from the germline V gene are MNHEY and SVGEGT. The V end was cut by 3 bases, the J end by 9 bases, with 9 bases between.